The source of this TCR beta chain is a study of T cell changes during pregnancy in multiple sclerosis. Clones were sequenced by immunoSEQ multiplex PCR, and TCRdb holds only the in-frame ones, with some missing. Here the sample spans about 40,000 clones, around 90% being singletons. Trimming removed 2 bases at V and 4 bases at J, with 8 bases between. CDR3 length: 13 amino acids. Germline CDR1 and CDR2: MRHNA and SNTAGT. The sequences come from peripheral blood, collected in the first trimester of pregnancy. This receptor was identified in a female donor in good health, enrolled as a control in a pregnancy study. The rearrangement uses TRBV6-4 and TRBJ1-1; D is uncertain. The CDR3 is CASSDVEGTEAFF. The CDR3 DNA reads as TGTGCCAGCAGTGACGTTGAGGGCACTGAAGCTTTCTTT.